This TCR beta chain appears in the sequencing data of a study of T cell changes during pregnancy in multiple sclerosis. CDR1 is MRHNA and CDR2 is SNTAGT in the germline V gene. The germline V and J ends were trimmed by 6 bases and 2 bases, with 7 bases remaining between them. The CDR3 has 13 residues. Here immunoSEQ multiplex PCR was the method, and the copy in TCRdb shows in-frame clones only, minus some. The repertoire holds some 56,000 clones, with about 94% as singletons. The chain recombines TRBV6-4 with TRBJ2-2; D ambiguous. The receptor comes from a female donor in good health, enrolled as a control in a pregnancy study. The sequences come from peripheral blood, collected in the third trimester of pregnancy. CDR3 region: CASRSHNTGELFF. The CDR3 DNA follows: TGTGCCAGCAGAAGCCATAACACCGGGGAGCTGTTTTTT.